This T cell receptor (beta chain) is from a study of T-cell memory formation after mild COVID-19. Many counts were recorded for this clonotype. Its target is unknown. Study-level results: Clones which contracted sat mainly in CM and EM if CD4+, and in EMRA if CD8+.

A single record per CDR3 protein comes from TCRdb applying MiXCR to the 5' RACE reads. Of fewer than 350,000 distinct CDR3 sequences listed, over 7% are singletons. The TCR comes from a young man who had mild COVID-19 (a few samples of this study predate the infection). Cell type and time point are not known. The specimen was PBMCs or a T cell subset sorted from them (not recorded which).

In nucleotides, the CDR3 is TGTGCCAGCAGTTACCGATCACCCGGGGGAAACACCGGGGAGCTGTTTTTT. The encoded protein is CASSYRSPGGNTGELFF. The chain joins TRBV6-5 to TRBJ2-2; a possible D gene is TRBD2 (6 bases). This CDR3 contains 17 residues. Trimming took off 2 bases at V and 2 bases at J, with 15 bases between the two ends. Germline V lookup: CDR1 MNHEY, CDR2 SVGAGI.